The clone carrying this T cell receptor (beta chain) was counted ten times or more. There are 14 residues in the CDR3. The V gene's germline CDR1 is KGHSH and CDR2 LQKENI. Between the trimmed V and J ends, which lost 2 bases and 0 bases, there was a span of 7 bases. Priming of first-strand cDNA relied on TRAV- and TRBV-specific primers (covering alpha and beta chains). TCRs underwent about 22 PCR cycles of amplification with a constant-region primer and V-primer adapter. A single record per CDR3 protein comes from TCRdb applying MiXCR to the reads. Counted here are approximately 90,000 distinct CDR3 sequences, roughly a tenth occurring once; the ten biggest clones make up around 0.93%. This sample's time point: before trial treatment. The sample belongs to a study of low-dose radiotherapy and immunotherapy resistance in tumors. As for the study in general: Each fraction for Cohort 1 was 0.5 Gy, given every 2 weeks, and the total came to 6.5 Gy. Intravenous cyclophosphamide 200 mg/m2 was given every two weeks, one day before radiation and immunotherapy.

The chain employs TRBV18 and TRBJ1-1, with a weak D call TRBD1 (5 bases). This clonotype was sampled from a male donor with prostate cancer. The sample was PBMCs, taken before treatment. The CDR3 is CASSPGGMNTEAFF. The CDR3 nucleotides are TGTGCCAGCTCACCAGGGGGAATGAACACTGAAGCTTTCTTT. The variable domain in full, with the rest retrieved from reference TRBV18 and TRBJ1-1, is NAGVMQNPRHLVRRRGQEARLRCSPMKGHSHVYWYRQLPEEGLKFMVYLQKENIIDESGMPKERFSAEFPKEGPSILRIQQVVRGDSAAYFCASSPGGMNTEAFFGQGTRLTVV.